This T cell receptor (beta chain) was documented in a study of CD8 T cells in ankylosing spondylitis. Findings and limits, study-wide: Matched ankylosing spondylitis synovial fluid reportedly showed significant enrichment of disease-linked clones.

TCRdb reanalysed the 5' RACE reads using MiXCR and keeps one entry per CDR3 protein. Among some 220,000 distinct CDR3 sequences, approximately 10% were seen once, and the ten largest hold approximately 2.5%. A note on this clonotype: The antigen is not known. A read error is possible here, since a much larger clone lies one base away.

The CDR3 contains 12 residues. Germline lookup yields CDR1 SQVTM and CDR2 ANQGSEA. The chain recombines TRBV29-1 with TRBJ2-3, with 8 bases identical to TRBD2. This TCR came from a male donor with ankylosing spondylitis or in good health (not recorded which). The specimen sequenced was blood, either unsorted or a sorted T cell fraction (not recorded which). Written as DNA, the CDR3 is TGCAGCGTTGAAGGAGCGGGAGATACGCAGTTTTTT. This gives the protein CSVEGAGDTQFF.